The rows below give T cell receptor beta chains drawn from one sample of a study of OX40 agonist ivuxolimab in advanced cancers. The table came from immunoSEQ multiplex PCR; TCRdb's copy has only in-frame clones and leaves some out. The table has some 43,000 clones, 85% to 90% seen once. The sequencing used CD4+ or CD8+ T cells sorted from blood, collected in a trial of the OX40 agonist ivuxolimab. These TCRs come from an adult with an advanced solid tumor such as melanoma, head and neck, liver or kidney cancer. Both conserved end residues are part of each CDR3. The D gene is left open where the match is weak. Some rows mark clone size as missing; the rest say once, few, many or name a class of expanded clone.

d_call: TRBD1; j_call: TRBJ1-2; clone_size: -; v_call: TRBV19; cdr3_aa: CASSPQTGNRTYGYTF; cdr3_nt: TGTGCCAGTAGTCCCCAGACAGGGAACAGGACCTATGGCTACACCTTC
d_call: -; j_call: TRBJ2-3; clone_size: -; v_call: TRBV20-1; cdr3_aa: CSAYGAGTQYF; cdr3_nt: TGCAGTGCCTATGGGGCGGGTACGCAGTATTTT
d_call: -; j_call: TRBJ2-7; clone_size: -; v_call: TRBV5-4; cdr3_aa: CASSLPEGGEQYF; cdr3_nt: TGTGCCAGCAGCTTGCCTGAGGGTGGCGAGCAGTACTTC
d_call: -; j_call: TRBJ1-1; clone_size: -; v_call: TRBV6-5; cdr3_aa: CASSYDGGAGEAFF; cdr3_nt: TGTGCCAGCAGTTACGACGGGGGCGCGGGTGAAGCTTTCTTT
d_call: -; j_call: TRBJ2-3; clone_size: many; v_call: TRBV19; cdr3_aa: CASSIRTGSKDTQYF; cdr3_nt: TGTGCCAGTAGTATTCGTACAGGTAGTAAAGATACGCAGTATTTT
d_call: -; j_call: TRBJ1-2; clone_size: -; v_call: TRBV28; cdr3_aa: CASSSQGRNYGYTF; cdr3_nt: TGTGCCAGCAGTTCCCAGGGGCGGAACTATGGCTACACCTTC
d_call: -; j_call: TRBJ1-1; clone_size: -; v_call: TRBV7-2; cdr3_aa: CASSLAVGEAFF; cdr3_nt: TGTGCCAGCAGCTTAGCCGTAGGGGAAGCTTTCTTT
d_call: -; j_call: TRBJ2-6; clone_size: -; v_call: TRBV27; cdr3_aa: CASSVQGPGANVLTF; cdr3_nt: TGTGCCAGCAGTGTCCAGGGGCCTGGGGCCAACGTCCTGACTTTC
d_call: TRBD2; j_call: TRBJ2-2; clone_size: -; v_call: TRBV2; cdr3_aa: CASIRFVGGPDTGELFF; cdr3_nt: TGTGCCAGCATCAGGTTCGTGGGAGGGCCGGACACCGGGGAGCTGTTTTTT
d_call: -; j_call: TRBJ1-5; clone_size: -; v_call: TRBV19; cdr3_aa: CASSPMRPLSNQPQHF; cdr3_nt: TGTGCCAGTAGCCCCATGCGACCTCTTAGCAATCAGCCCCAGCATTTT
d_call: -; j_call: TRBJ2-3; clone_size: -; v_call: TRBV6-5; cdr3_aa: CASSQGTSTDTQYF; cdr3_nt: TGTGCCAGCAGCCAGGGTACTAGCACAGATACGCAGTATTTT
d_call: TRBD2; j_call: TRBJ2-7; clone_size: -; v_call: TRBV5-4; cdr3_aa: CASSPPGAGGHYEQYF; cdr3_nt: TGTGCCAGCAGCCCCCCCGGGGCGGGGGGCCACTACGAGCAGTACTTC
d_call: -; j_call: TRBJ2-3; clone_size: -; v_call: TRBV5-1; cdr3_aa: CASSLDRFTDTQYF; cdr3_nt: TGCGCCAGCAGCTTGGACAGGTTCACAGATACGCAGTATTTT
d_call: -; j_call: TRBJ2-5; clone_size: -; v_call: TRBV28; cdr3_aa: CASSLSWAETQYF; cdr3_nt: TGTGCCAGCAGTTTAAGCTGGGCGGAGACCCAGTACTTC
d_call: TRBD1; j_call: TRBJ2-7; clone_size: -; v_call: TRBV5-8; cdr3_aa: CASSPLGQGDEQYF; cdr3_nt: TGTGCCAGCAGCCCCTTAGGACAGGGTGACGAGCAGTACTTC
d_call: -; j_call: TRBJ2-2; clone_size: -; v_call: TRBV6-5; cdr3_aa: CASRPGGRGTGELFF; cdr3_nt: TGTGCCAGCAGACCCGGGGGGCGGGGCACCGGGGAGCTGTTTTTT
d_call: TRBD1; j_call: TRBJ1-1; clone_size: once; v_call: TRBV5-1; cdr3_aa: CASSLETGRENTEAFF; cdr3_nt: TGCGCCAGCAGCTTGGAGACAGGGCGAGAGAACACTGAAGCTTTCTTT
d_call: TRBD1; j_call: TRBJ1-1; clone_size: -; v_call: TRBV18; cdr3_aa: CASSLVPGQFDFF; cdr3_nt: TGTGCCAGCTCACTGGTCCCGGGACAGTTCGATTTCTTT
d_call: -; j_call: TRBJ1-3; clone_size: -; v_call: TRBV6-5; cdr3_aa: CASSYSTGGSGNTIYF; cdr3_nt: TGTGCCAGCAGTTACTCTACGGGAGGCTCTGGAAACACCATATATTTT
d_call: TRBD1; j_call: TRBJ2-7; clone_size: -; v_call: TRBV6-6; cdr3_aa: CASSPRQGGEQYF; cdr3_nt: TGTGCCAGCAGCCCGAGACAGGGTGGCGAGCAGTACTTC
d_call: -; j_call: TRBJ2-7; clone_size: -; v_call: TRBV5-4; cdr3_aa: CASSQAPSYEQYF; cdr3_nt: TGTGCCAGCAGCCAGGCCCCCTCCTACGAGCAGTACTTC
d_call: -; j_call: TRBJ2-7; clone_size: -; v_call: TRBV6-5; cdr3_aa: CASSYDQAAYEQYF; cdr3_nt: TGTGCCAGCAGTTACGACCAGGCCGCCTACGAGCAGTACTTC
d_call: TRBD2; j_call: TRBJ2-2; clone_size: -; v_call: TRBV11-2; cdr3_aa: CASSLQTSGVNTGELFF; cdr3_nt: TGTGCCAGCAGCCTACAGACTAGCGGAGTGAACACCGGGGAGCTGTTTTTT
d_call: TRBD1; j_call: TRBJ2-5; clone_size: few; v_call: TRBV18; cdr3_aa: CASSPGQGETQYF; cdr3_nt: TGTGCCAGCTCACCGGGACAGGGAGAGACCCAGTACTTC
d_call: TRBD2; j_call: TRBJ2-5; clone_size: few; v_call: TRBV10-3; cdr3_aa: CATTSGARETQYF; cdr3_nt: TGTGCCACCACTAGCGGGGCTCGAGAGACCCAGTACTTC
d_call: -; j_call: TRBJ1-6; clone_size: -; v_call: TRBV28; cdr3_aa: CASSLVAINNSPLHF; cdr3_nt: TGTGCCAGCAGTTTGGTGGCAATCAATAATTCACCCCTCCACTTT
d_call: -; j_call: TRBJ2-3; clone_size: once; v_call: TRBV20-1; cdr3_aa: CSAALVDTQYF; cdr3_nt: TGCAGTGCTGCCCTTGTAGATACGCAGTATTTT
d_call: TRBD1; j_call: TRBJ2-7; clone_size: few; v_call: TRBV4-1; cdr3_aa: CASSQGGQGFYEQYF; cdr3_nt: TGCGCCAGCAGCCAAGGGGGACAGGGGTTCTACGAGCAGTACTTC
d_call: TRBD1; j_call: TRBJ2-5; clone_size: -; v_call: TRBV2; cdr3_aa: CASISGTGLETQYF; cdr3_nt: TGTGCCAGCATCTCCGGGACAGGCCTCGAGACCCAGTACTTC
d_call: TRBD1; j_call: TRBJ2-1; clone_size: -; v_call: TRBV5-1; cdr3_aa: CASSLFGLYGQGGNEQFF; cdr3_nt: TGCGCCAGCAGCTTATTTGGCTTGTACGGACAGGGGGGGAATGAGCAGTTCTTC
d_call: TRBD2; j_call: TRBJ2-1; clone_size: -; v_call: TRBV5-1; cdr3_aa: CASSLPRGGYNEQFF; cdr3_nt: TGCGCCAGCAGCTTGCCGCGGGGGGGTTACAATGAGCAGTTCTTC
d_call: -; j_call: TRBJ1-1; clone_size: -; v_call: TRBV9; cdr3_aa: CASSPAGGDTEAFF; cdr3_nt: TGTGCCAGCAGCCCAGCCGGGGGAGACACTGAAGCTTTCTTT
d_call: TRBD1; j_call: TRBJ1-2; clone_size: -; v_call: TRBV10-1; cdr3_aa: CASSEGRDSYGYTF; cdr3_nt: TGCGCCAGCAGTGAGGGCCGGGACAGCTATGGCTACACCTTC
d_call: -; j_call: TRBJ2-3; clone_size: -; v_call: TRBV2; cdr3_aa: CASRASLDTQYF; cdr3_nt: TGTGCCAGCAGGGCTAGTCTAGATACGCAGTATTTT
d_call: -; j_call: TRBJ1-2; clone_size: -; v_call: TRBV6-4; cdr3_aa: CASSEMGHLYGYTF; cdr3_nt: TGTGCCAGCAGTGAAATGGGACATTTGTATGGCTACACCTTC
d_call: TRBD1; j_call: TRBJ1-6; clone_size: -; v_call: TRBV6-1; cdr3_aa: CASSGQGNNSPLHF; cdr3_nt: TGTGCCAGCAGTGGACAGGGGAATAATTCACCCCTCCACTTT
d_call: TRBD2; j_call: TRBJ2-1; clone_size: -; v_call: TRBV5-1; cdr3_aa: CASSLESLAGIHEQFF; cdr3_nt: TGCGCCAGCAGCTTGGAATCACTAGCGGGGATCCATGAGCAGTTCTTC
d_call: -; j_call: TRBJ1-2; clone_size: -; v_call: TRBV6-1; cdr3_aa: CASSEGGPIHYGYTF; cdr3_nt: TGTGCCAGCAGTGAGGGCGGCCCTATCCACTATGGCTACACCTTC
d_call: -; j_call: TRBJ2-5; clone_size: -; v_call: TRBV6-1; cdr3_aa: CASPRGLGETQYF; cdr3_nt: TGTGCCAGCCCCAGGGGCCTGGGAGAGACCCAGTACTTC
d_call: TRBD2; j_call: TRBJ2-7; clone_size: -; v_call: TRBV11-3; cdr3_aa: CASSHRGGDEQYF; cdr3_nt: TGTGCCAGCAGCCATCGGGGGGGGGACGAGCAGTACTTC
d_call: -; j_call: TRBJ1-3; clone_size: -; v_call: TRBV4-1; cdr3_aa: CASSRSHLNGAGNTIYF; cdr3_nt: TGCGCCAGCAGCCGTTCCCACCTAAATGGCGCTGGAAACACCATATATTTT
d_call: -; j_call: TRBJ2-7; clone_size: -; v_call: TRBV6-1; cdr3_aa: CASKQGVTAEQYF; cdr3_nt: TGTGCCAGCAAACAGGGAGTGACTGCCGAGCAGTACTTC
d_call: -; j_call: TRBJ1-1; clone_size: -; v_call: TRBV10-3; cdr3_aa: CATSDGTLNTEAFF; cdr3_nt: TGTGCCACCAGTGACGGGACACTGAACACTGAAGCTTTCTTT
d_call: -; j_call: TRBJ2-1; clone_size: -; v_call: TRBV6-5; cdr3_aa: CASSWGGARVNEQFF; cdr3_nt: TGTGCCAGCAGTTGGGGGGGGGCAAGAGTAAATGAGCAGTTCTTC
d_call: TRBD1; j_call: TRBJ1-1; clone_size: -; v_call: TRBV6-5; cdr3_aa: CASSSDRQNTEAFF; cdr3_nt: TGTGCCAGCAGTTCGGACAGGCAGAACACTGAAGCTTTCTTT
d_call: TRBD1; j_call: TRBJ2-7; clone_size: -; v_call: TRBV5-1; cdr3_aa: CASSLSGGWAYEQYF; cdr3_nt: TGCGCCAGCAGCTTGTCAGGGGGCTGGGCCTACGAGCAGTACTTC
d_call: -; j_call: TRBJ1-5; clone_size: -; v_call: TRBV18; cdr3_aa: CASSLRGGGNQPQHF; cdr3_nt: TGTGCCAGCTCCCTGAGAGGGGGTGGCAATCAGCCCCAGCATTTT
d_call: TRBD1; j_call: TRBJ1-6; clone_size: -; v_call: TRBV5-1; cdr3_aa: CASSLQGQEYNSPLHF; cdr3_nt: TGCGCCAGCAGCCTCCAGGGACAGGAATATAATTCACCCCTCCACTTT
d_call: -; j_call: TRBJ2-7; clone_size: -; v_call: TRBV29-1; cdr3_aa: CSVSYWGEEQYF; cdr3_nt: TGCAGCGTGTCATATTGGGGGGAGGAGCAGTACTTC